These 10 T cell receptor beta chains were sequenced from one sample in a study of PD-1 and CTLA-4 blockade in melanoma. Measured with immunoSEQ multiplex PCR; TCRdb has only the in-frame clones, and not every one. The top ten hold roughly 40% of the sample, which has under 7,500 clones, 80% seen once. This sample comprised CD8+ T cells from peripheral blood, obtained before anti-PD-1 treatment. The receptors stem from a human donor with melanoma.

The genes are TRBV7-2 and TRBJ1-5; D unclear. This CDR3 region has 13 residues. In germline, CDR1 is SGHTA, CDR2 FQGNSA. V lost 3 bases, J lost 4 bases, and 7 bases lay in between. The CDR3 nucleotides read TGTGCCAGCAGCTTTTCTTGGAATCAGCCCCAGCATTTT. Encoded protein: CASSFSWNQPQHF.

The chain uses TRBV7-9 and TRBJ1-2; possible D gene TRBD1, 6 bases. Germline V gene data show CDR1 as SEHNR and CDR2 as FQNEAQ (reference sequence). The CDR3 contains 16 residues. V lost 4 bases and J lost 2, with 17 bases in between. As DNA, the CDR3 is TGTGCCAGCAGCTCCAGCACAGGGTTGAAAAACTATGGCTACACCTTC. Amino acid sequence: CASSSSTGLKNYGYTF.

The chain uses TRBV7-9 and TRBJ2-7, with 10 positions matching TRBD1. The junction had 4 bases not matched to a gene; V was cut back by 0 bases and J by 5 bases. The CDR3 loop spans 15 amino acids. Germline lookup yields CDR1 SEHNR and CDR2 FQNEAQ (reference sequence). CDR3 coding DNA: TGTGCCAGCAGCTTAGCGGGACAGGGGCAAGACGAGCAGTACTTC. Its protein product is CASSLAGQGQDEQYF.

The chain recombines TRBV12-3 or TRBV12-4 with TRBJ2-6; D remains ambiguous. The CDR3 has 13 amino acids. V lost 4 bases and J 2 bases, leaving 3 bases between the germline ends. CDR3 nucleotides: TGTGCCAGCAGTTACCCTGGGGCCAACGTCCTGACTTTC. Translation gives CASSYPGANVLTF.

V and J are TRBV12-3 or TRBV12-4 and TRBJ1-5; unclear D gene. Trimming removed 7 bases from V and 0 bases from J, with 4 bases in between. This CDR3 contains 12 residues. The CDR3 loop is CASTLSNQPQHF. The CDR3 DNA follows: TGTGCCAGCACCCTTAGCAATCAGCCCCAGCATTTT.

The rearrangement uses TRBV13 and TRBJ2-3; D is possibly TRBD2 (5 bases). This CDR3 contains 15 residues. Trimming took off 3 bases at V and 2 bases at J, with 12 bases between the two ends. Germline assignment: CDR1 PRHDT and CDR2 FYEKMQ (reference sequence). DNA of the CDR3: TGTGCCAGCAGCTTTTCATGGACTTCCACAGATACGCAGTATTTT. As protein: CASSFSWTSTDTQYF.

The gene calls are TRBV7-8 and TRBJ2-7; maybe TRBD2 (5 bases). The CDR3 contains 14 residues. V lost 5 bases and J 0 bases, leaving 11 bases between the germline ends. Germline V gene lookup returns CDR1 SGHVS and CDR2 FQNEAQ. CDR3 sequence: CASSPPGSSYEQYF. Written as DNA, the CDR3 is TGTGCCAGCAGCCCGCCGGGGAGCTCCTACGAGCAGTACTTC.

The J gene is TRBJ1-1, the V gene TRBV3-1 (or the pseudogene TRBV3-2); TRBD1 might be the D (5 bases). Germline V gives CDR1 LGHDT, CDR2 YNNKEL (reference sequence). Trimming stripped 4 bases from V and 4 bases from J, with 25 bases between. The CDR3 spans 18 residues. The CDR3 sequence is CASSRVPPGPRSGTEAFF. Here the CDR3 DNA reads TGTGCCAGCAGCCGAGTTCCGCCGGGACCTAGGTCAGGCACTGAAGCTTTCTTT.

Only a few counts were recorded for this clone. This rearrangement joins TRBV19 to TRBJ2-1; 10 nucleotides agree with TRBD2. The CDR3 is 16 residues long. Germline CDR1 LNHDA, CDR2 SQIVND (reference sequence). V was pared by 0 bases and J by 3 bases, with 2 bases of the junction left unmatched. Written as DNA, the CDR3 is TGTGCCAGTAGTATAGACCAGCGGGGGGGCTACAATGAGCAGTTCTTC. This encodes CASSIDQRGGYNEQFF. The variable domain in full, with the rest retrieved from reference TRBV19 and TRBJ2-1, is DGGITQSPKYLFRKEGQNVTLSCEQNLNHDAMYWYRQDPGQGLRLIYYSQIVNDFQKGDIAEGYSVSREKKESFPLTVTSAQKNPTAFYLCASSIDQRGGYNEQFFGPGTRLTVL.

V usage is TRBV29-1 and J usage is TRBJ1-2; a weak D match, TRBD1 (5 bases). From germline, CDR1 is SQVTM and CDR2 ANQGSEA. V shed 5 bases and J shed 4 bases, with 11 bases lying between them. The CDR3 has 12 amino acids. For the CDR3, the DNA is TGCAGCGTTTTGACAGACCTCTATGGCTACACCTTC. It is translated as CSVLTDLYGYTF.